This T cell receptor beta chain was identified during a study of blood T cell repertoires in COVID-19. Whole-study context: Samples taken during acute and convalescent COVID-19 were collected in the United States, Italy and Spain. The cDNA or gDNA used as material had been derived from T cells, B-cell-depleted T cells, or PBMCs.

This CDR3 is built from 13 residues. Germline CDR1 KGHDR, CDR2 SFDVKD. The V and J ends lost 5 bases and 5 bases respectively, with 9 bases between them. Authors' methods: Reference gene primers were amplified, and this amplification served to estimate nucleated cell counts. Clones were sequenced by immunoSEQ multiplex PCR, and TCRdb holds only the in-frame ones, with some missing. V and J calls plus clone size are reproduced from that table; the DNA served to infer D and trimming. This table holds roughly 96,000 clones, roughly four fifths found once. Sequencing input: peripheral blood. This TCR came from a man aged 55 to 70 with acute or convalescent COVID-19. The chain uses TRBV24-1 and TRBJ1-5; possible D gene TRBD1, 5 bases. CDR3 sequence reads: CATSVGGYQPQHF. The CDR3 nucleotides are TGTGCCACCAGTGTCGGGGGTTATCAGCCCCAGCATTTT.